This TCR beta chain derives from a study of T cell repertoires in cytomegalovirus infection. Regarding the study as a whole: Dominating the ex vivo response were TCR beta clonotypes that were CMV-specific and HLA-C-restricted.

TCRdb reprocessed the reads with MiXCR, giving one entry per CDR3 protein. The top ten hold about 12% of the sample, which has about 770,000 distinct CDR3 sequences, almost 30% seen once. There are a few counts of this clonotype. Antigen unknown. The source of this sequence is a human donor in good health (CMV status not recorded). Some clones in this sample may be carry-over from other donors' samples. Sample: cultured CD8+ T cells from PBMCs, taken from culture after CMV antigen stimulation.

The CDR3 loop reads CASSFRAKNIQYF. CDR3 nucleotide sequence: TGTGCCAGCAGTTTCAGGGCCAAAAACATTCAGTACTTC. The rearrangement uses TRBV12-3 or TRBV12-4 and TRBJ2-4; D not certain. Trimming left V 3 bases short and J 1 base short, with 4 bases between. The CDR3 loop spans 13 amino acids.